This T cell receptor (beta chain) was sequenced during a study of blood T cell repertoires in COVID-19. Overall study context: Collection of acute and convalescent COVID-19 samples took place in the United States, Italy and Spain.

TCRdb keeps only in-frame clones here, not all; method: immunoSEQ multiplex PCR. The sample shows about 200,000 clones, 80% of them seen only once. The sample holds a few counts of this clone. CDR3 size: 13 residues. V was shortened by 8 bases and J by 4 bases, with 14 bases between the two germline ends. The TCR comes from a woman aged 70-85 years with acute or convalescent COVID-19. Source material: peripheral blood. The genes are TRBV12-3 or TRBV12-4 and TRBJ1-2, with D perhaps matching TRBD1 (5 bases). CDR3 loop: CASRIWGGYGYTF. In nucleotides, the CDR3 is TGTGCCAGCCGTATCTGGGGGGGCTATGGCTACACCTTC.